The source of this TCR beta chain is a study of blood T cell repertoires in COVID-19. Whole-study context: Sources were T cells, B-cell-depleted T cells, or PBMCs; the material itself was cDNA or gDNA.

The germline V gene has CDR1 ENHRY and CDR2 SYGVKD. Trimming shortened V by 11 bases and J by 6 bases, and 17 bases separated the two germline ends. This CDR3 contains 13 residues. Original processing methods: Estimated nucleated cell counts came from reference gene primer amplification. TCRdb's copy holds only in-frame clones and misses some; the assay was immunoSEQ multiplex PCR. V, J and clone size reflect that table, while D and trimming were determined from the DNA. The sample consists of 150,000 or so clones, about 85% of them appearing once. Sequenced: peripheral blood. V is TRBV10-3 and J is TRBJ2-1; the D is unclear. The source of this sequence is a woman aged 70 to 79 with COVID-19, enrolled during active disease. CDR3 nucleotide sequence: TGTGCCGTACGGCCTGCAACTATCAATGAGCAGTTCTTC. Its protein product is CAVRPATINEQFF.